This TCR beta chain was obtained from a study of blood T cell repertoires in COVID-19. Overall study context: The United States, Italy and Spain supplied acute and convalescent COVID-19 samples.

The germline V gene has CDR1 KGHSH and CDR2 LQKENI. V lost 2 bases, J lost 2 bases, and 6 bases lay in between. The length of the CDR3 is 13 residues. Authors' processing steps: The assay estimated nucleated cells by amplifying reference gene primers. Generated by immunoSEQ multiplex PCR, the TCRdb table keeps only in-frame clones and is missing some. V and J calls and clone size are as listed in that table; D and trimming were resolved from the DNA. The table has 110,000 to 150,000 clones, roughly 85% seen once; the top ten hold roughly 2.9%. The sequenced material came from peripheral blood. The chain couples TRBV18 to TRBJ1-2; the D is unclear. This clonotype originated in a man in his fifties with acute or convalescent COVID-19. Here the CDR3 DNA reads TGTGCCAGCTCACCAGAACAAAACTATGGCTACACCTTC. Translated: CASSPEQNYGYTF. The full variable domain, rest sourced from reference TRBV18 and TRBJ1-2, is NAGVMQNPRHLVRRRGQEARLRCSPMKGHSHVYWYRQLPEEGLKFMVYLQKENIIDESGMPKERFSAEFPKEGPSILRIQQVVRGDSAAYFCASSPEQNYGYTFGSGTRLTVV.